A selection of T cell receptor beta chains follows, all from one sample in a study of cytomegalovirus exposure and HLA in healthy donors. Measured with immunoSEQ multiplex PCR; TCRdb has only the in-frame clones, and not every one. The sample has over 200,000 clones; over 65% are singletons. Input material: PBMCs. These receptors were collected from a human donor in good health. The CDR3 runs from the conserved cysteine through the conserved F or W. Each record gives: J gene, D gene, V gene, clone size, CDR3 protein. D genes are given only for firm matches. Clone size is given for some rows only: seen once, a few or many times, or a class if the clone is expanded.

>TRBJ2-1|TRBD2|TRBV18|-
CASSPPASGDNEQFF
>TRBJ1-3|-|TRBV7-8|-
CASSLGAGTGNTIYF
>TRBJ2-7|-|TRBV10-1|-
CASSESSDEQYF
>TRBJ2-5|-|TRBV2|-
CASSEQGGRETQYF
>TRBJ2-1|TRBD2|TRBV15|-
CATSRGDSGRFYNEQFF
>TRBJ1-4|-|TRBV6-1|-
CASTKGAGGEKLFF
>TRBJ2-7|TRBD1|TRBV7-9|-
CASSETGDEQYF
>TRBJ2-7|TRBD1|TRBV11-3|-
CASSSRDSPYEQYF
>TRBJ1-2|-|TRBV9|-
CASSADTDSVVAF
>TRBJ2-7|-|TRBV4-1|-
CASSQDLGVIGPEQYF
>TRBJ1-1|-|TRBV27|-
CASSSRLNRNTEAFF
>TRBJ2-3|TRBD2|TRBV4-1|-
CASRERDLTDTQYF
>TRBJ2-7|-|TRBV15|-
CATSRDGSYEQYF
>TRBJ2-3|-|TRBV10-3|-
CAISDFSGGHTQYF
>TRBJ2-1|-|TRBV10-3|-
CAIQRGKNNEQFF
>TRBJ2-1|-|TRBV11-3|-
CASSLGSSGNNEQFF
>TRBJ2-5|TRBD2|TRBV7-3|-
CASSLGGRIQETQYF
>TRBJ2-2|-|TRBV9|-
CASSVVPVNTGELFF
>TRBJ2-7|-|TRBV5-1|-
CASSPWQAYEQYF
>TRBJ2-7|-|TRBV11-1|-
CASSKQRYRNEQYF
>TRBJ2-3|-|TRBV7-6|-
CASSSRSDTQYF
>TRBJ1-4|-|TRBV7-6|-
CASGLNGPNEKLFF
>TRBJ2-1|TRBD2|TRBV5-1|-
CASSFSGRDIEQFF
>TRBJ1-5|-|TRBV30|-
CAWSVGGVNPQHF
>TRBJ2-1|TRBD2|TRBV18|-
CASLTALAGGPGFDEQFF
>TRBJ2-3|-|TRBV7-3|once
CASRNTGTSSDTQYF
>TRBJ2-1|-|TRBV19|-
CASSIVWADGNEQFF
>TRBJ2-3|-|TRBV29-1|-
CSVEERAASTDTQYF
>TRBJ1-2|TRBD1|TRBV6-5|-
CASSGPGQSYYGYTF
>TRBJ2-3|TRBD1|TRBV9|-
CASSVAGGLSTDTQYF
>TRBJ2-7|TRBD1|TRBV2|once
CASSVDRGTYEQYF
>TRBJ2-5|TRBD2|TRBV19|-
CASSIGGTSGTYQETQYF
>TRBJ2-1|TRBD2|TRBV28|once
CASSLAGGRWNEQFF
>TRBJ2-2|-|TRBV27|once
CASTGSNTGELFF
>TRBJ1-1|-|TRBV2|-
CASNPTMGTEAFF
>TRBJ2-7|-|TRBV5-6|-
CASSLGLREQYF
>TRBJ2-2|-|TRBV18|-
CASSPAGNTGELFF
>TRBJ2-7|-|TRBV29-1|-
CSVDAGYEQYF
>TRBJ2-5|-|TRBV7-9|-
CASSLGRGETQYF
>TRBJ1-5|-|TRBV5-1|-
CASSLLGAGNQPQHF
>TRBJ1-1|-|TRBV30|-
CAWSAGAAEAFF
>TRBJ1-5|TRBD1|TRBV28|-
CASSSQGGPQPQHF
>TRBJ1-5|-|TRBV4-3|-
CASSQEVDYSNQPQHF
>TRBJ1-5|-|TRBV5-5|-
CASSAWGGNQPQHF
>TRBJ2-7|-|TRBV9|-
CASSPSYTGLLAYEQYF
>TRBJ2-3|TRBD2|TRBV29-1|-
CSVVLAGVLGDTQYF
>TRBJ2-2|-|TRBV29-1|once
CSVEDGYTGELFF
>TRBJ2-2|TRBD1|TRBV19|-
CASSRRTGRTANTGELFF
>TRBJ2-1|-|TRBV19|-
CASSIDHFNEQFF
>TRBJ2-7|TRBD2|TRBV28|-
CASSFFTSGISYEQYF
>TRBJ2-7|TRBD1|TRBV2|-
CASSLKQGMDEQYF
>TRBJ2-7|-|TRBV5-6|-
CASSLAPREQYF